Reported below is one TCR beta chain. Its antigen remains unknown. The data were obtained in a study of regulatory T cells. Every patient with CD3G deficiency had evidence of autoimmunity. Findings and limits, study-wide: In CD3G-deficient patients, conventional CD4+ T cells were enriched for hydrophobic CDR3 residues at positions 6 and 7.

Amplification used 52 TRBV primers and 13 TRBJ primers. Assay: immunoSEQ multiplex PCR; the TCRdb copy retains only in-frame clones and omits some. The data show approximately 40,000 clones, 70% to 90% seen once. This TCR was sampled from a person under 35 with CD3G deficiency. Source material: conventional CD4+ T cells sorted from blood.

CDR3 region: CASSLDGPQYF. The CDR3 nucleotides are TGTGCCAGCAGCCTAGATGGGCCTCAGTACTTC. The chain employs TRBV7-8 and TRBJ2-7; unclear D gene. V gave up 5 bases and J gave up 10 bases, with 12 bases separating them. There are 11 residues in the CDR3. CDR1 is SGHVS, CDR2 FQNEAQ, per germline.